This TCR beta chain was sequenced for a study of identical twins. The table lists this clonotype with many counts. No antigen is known for it. Study results and caveats: In cord blood, abundant beta clonotypes had fewer insertions; memory showed no trend. It was out-of-frame TCR alpha sharing in monozygotic twins that models underestimated. Cross-sectional statistical analysis, not tracking of the same donors, underpinned the conclusions.

Germline lookup yields CDR1 KGHSH and CDR2 LQKENI. Trimming shortened V by 1 base and J by 4 bases, and 14 bases separated the two germline ends. This CDR3 spans 16 amino acids. Template switching introduced a universal primer site, and the cDNA bore unique molecular identifiers. Each CDR3 protein gets one entry after TCRdb re-called the 5' RACE reads with MiXCR. This sample carries about 240,000 distinct CDR3 sequences, approximately 10% of them seen once, and the ten largest clones take more than 8.5%. The sequence derives from a man between 50 and 59 years old in good health. Sequenced: memory T cells sorted from blood. The rearrangement joins TRBV18 to TRBJ2-1; D might be TRBD2 (6 bases). CDR3 DNA sequence: TGTGCCAGCTCACCACACCATACTAGCTTTTACAATGAGCAGTTCTTC. It encodes CASSPHHTSFYNEQFF.